This TCR beta chain derives from a study of identical twins. Carrying unique molecular identifiers, the cDNA also gained a universal primer site through template switching. TCRdb re-called the 5' RACE reads with MiXCR, one entry per CDR3 protein. The top ten clones hold 5.1% of a sample with about 210,000 distinct CDR3 sequences, around a tenth of them seen once. The sample comprised memory (CD45RO+) T cells sorted from blood. The sequence derives from a woman under 30 in good health.

CDR3 residues: CASSFSLTDTQYF. The CDR3 DNA is TGTGCCAGCAGTTTCAGTCTCACAGATACGCAGTATTTT. The chain joins TRBV12-3 or TRBV12-4 to TRBJ2-3, with D unclear. The CDR3 is 13 amino acids. V was pared by 3 bases and J by 2 bases, with 6 bases between.